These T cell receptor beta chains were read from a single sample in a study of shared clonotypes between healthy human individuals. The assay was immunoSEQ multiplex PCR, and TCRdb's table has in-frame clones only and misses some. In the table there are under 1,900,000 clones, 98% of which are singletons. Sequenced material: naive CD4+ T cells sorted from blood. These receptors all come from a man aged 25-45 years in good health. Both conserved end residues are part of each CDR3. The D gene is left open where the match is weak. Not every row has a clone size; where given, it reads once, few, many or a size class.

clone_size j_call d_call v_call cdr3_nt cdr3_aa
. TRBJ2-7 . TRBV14 TGTGCCAGCAGCCAAGAGGGAAACCATCCCTCCTACGAGCAGTACTTC CASSQEGNHPSYEQYF
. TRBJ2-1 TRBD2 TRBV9 TGTGCCAGCAGCAGGGCCGGGACTAGCGGTTTTTCCTACAATGAGCAGTTCTTC CASSRAGTSGFSYNEQFF
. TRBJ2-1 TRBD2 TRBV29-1 TGCAGCGCCGAACATTTGGGCGGGGGCTCCTACAATGAGCAGTTCTTC CSAEHLGGGSYNEQFF
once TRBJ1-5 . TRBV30 TGTGCCTGGAGTGGGGGGGTAGGGCAGCCCCAGCATTTT CAWSGGVGQPQHF
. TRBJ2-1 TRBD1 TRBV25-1 TGTGCCAGCAGGAGGGACAGGGAAGACAATGAGCAGTTCTTC CASRRDREDNEQFF
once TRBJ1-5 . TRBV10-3 TGTGCCATCAGTGAGTCGTCAGGGGTCAATCAGCCCCAGCATTTT CAISESSGVNQPQHF
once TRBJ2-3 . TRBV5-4 TGTGCCAGCAGCTTGGCTTCTAGCACAGATACGCAGTATTTT CASSLASSTDTQYF
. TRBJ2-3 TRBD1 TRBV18 TGTGCCAGCTCACCCAATACAGGGGGCACAGATACGCAGTATTTT CASSPNTGGTDTQYF
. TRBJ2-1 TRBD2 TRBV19 TGTGCCAGTAGTACTACGAGACTAGCGGGAGGGGAGCAGTTCTTC CASSTTRLAGGEQFF
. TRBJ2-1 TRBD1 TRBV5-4 TGTGCCAGCAGGGACAGGGTATCATCGTACAATGAGCAGTTCTTC CASRDRVSSYNEQFF
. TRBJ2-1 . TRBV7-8 TGTGCCAGCGGCAGGACCCACAATGAGCAGTTCTTC CASGRTHNEQFF
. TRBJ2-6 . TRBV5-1 TGCGCCAGCAGCTTGGGCGCCGTTGGCGGGGCCAACGTCCTGACTTTC CASSLGAVGGANVLTF
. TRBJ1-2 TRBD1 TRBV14 TGTGCCAGCAGCCAAGGAGGACAGGTTCAAGACTATGGCTACACCTTC CASSQGGQVQDYGYTF
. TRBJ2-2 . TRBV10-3 TGTGCCATCAGTGAGGGACCTGCGGTCACCGGGGAGCTGTTTTTT CAISEGPAVTGELFF
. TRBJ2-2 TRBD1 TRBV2 TGTGCCAGCAGTGAAGCGCTTAGGACAGGGCCAGGCGGGGAGCTGTTTTTT CASSEALRTGPGGELFF
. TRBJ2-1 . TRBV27 TGTGCCAGCAGTCGAAGTCAGGGCATCTACAATGAGCAGTTCTTC CASSRSQGIYNEQFF
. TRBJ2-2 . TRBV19 TGTGCCAGTAGTACCCCCAGCGGGAACACCGGGGAGCTGTTTTTT CASSTPSGNTGELFF
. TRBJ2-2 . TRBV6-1 TGTGCCAGCAGTGGACCCGGGACCGGACTCGGGGAGCTGTTTTTT CASSGPGTGLGELFF
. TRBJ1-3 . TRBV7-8 TGTGCCAGCACCTCCTCGGGCACCATATATTTT CASTSSGTIYF
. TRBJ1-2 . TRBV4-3 TGCGCCAGCAGCCAAGCCGGGAGTTATGGCTACACCTTC CASSQAGSYGYTF
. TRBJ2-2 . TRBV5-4 TGTGCCAGCAGCTTGTTGGACACCGGGGAGCTGTTTTTT CASSLLDTGELFF
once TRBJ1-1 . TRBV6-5 TGTGCCAGCAGTTACGAGGGCGGTGAAGCTTTCTTT CASSYEGGEAFF
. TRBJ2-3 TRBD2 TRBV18 TGTGCCAGCTCACAAACCGGGACTAGCGTCCACACAGATACGCAGTATTTT CASSQTGTSVHTDTQYF
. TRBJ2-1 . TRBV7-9 TGTGCCAGCAGCACCGGACAGAACAATGAGCAGTTCTTC CASSTGQNNEQFF
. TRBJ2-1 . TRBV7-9 TGTGCCAGCAGCTTAGCGGCTTCGGGCAATGAGCAGTTCTTC CASSLAASGNEQFF
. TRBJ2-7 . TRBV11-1 TGTGCCAGCAGCGGAGCGGTCCCCGGACTATACTACGAGCAGTACTTC CASSGAVPGLYYEQYF
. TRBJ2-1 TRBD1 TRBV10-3 TGTGCCATCAGTGGGGTCCGGGACAGCTACAATGAGCAGTTCTTC CAISGVRDSYNEQFF
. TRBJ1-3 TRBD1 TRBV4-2 TGTGCCAGCAGCCGAGGACAGGGTGGGATGGGTTCTGGAAACACCATATATTTT CASSRGQGGMGSGNTIYF
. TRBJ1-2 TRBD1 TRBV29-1 TGCAGCGTTGAAGAACAGGGGCAAATCAGCTACACCTTC CSVEEQGQISYTF
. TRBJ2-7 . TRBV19 TGTGCCAGTAGTATCCGCCATTTCCAGTCCTACGAGCAGTACTTC CASSIRHFQSYEQYF
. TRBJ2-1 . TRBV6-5 TGTGCCAGCAGTTACGTGGGTGGAGGGGGGCAGTTCTTC CASSYVGGGGQFF
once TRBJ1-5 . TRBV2 TGTGCCAGCAGTGACGAGGGAAATCAGCCCCAGCATTTT CASSDEGNQPQHF
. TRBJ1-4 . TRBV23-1 TGCGCCAGCAGTCTGGACACCTCACCTCTTGCAACTAATGAAAAACTGTTTTTT CASSLDTSPLATNEKLFF
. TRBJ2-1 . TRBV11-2 TGTGCCAGCAGCCGGACAAGGGGGTCGAATGAGCAGTTCTTC CASSRTRGSNEQFF
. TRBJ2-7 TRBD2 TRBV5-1 TGCGCCAGCAGCATTATAGCGGGAGGGTCGGACGAGCAGTACTTC CASSIIAGGSDEQYF
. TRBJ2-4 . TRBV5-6 TGTGCCAGCAGCTTGTATCAAGGGGGAAACATTCAGTACTTC CASSLYQGGNIQYF
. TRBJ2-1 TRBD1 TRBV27 TGTGCCAGCACCCAAAGCCGGGACAGGTATTACAATGAGCAGTTCTTC CASTQSRDRYYNEQFF
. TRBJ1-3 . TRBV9 TGTGCCAGCAGCCCGAGGACCACTGGAAACACCATATATTTT CASSPRTTGNTIYF
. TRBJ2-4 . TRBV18 TGTGCCAGCTCACCTGTCGTAGGGACGCCCAAAAACATTCAGTACTTC CASSPVVGTPKNIQYF
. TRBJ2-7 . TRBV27 TGTGCCAGCAGTCCCCCGGGGATACCTTACGAGCAGTACTTC CASSPPGIPYEQYF
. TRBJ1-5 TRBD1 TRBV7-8 TGTGCCAGCAGCTTAAGGGACAGCTACAATCAGCCCCAGCATTTT CASSLRDSYNQPQHF
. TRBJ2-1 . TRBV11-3 TGTGCCAGCAGCTTAAGTACAAACAATGAGCAGTTCTTC CASSLSTNNEQFF
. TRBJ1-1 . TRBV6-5 TGTGCCAGCAGTTACTCGGTAGTGAACACTGAAGCTTTCTTT CASSYSVVNTEAFF
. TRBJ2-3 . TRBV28 TGTGCCAGCAGTTTCGTCGTCTGGGGCACAGATACGCAGTATTTT CASSFVVWGTDTQYF
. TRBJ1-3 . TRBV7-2 TGTGCCAGCAGCTTAGGGGGGCGCCTAAGCTCTGGAAACACCATATATTTT CASSLGGRLSSGNTIYF
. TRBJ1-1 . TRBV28 TGTGCCAGCGGGCGGAACACTGAAGCTTTCTTT CASGRNTEAFF
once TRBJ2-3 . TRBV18 TGTGCCAGCTCACCGGCGGCTAGCACAGATACGCAGTATTTT CASSPAASTDTQYF
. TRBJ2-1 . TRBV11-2 TGTGCCAGCAGCTTAAATTGGAGCGGTGAGCAGTTCTTC CASSLNWSGEQFF